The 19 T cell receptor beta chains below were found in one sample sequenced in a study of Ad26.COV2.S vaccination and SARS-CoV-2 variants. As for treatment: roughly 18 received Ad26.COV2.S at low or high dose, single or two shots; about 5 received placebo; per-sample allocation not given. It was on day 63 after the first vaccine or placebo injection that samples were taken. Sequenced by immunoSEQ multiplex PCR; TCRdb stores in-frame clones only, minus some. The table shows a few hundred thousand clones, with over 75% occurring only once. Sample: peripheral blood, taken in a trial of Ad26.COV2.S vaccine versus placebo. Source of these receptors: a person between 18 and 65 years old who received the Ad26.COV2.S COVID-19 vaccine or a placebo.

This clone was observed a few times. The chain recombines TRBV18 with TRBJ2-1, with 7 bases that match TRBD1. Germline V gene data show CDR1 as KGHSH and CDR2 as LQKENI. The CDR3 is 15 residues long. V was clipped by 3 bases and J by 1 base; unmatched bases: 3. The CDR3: CASSPGTVSYNEQFF. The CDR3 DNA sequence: TGTGCCAGCTCACCCGGGACAGTTTCCTACAATGAGCAGTTCTTC.

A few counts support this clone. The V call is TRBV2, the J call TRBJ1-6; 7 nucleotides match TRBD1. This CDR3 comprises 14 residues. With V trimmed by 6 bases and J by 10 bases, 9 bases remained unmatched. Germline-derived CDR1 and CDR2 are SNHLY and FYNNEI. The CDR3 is CASSNDRVGSPLHF. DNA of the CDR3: TGTGCCAGCAGCAATGACAGGGTAGGGTCACCCCTCCACTTT.

This chain's CDR3 is CASSLDVFYEQYF. The DNA for the CDR3 is TGCGCCAGCAGCTTGGACGTTTTTTACGAGCAGTACTTC. This rearrangement joins TRBV5-1 to TRBJ2-7; D gene uncertain. The CDR3 extends over 13 amino acids. Trimming took 0 bases from V and 4 from J, leaving 8 bases between them. Germline V gives CDR1 SGHRS, CDR2 YFSETQ.

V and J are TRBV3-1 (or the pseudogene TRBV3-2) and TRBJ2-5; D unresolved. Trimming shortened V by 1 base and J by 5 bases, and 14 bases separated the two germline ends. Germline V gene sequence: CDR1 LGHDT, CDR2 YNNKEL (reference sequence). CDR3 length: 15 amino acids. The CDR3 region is CASSQGSGFSETQYF. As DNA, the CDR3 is TGTGCCAGCAGCCAAGGTTCGGGTTTTTCGGAGACCCAGTACTTC.

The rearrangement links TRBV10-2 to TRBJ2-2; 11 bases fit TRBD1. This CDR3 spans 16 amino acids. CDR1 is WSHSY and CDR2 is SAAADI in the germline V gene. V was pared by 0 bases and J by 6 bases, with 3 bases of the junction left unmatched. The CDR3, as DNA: TGCGCCAGCAGTGAGTCGTGGGACAGGGGGGCCGGGGAGCTGTTTTTT. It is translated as CASSESWDRGAGELFF.

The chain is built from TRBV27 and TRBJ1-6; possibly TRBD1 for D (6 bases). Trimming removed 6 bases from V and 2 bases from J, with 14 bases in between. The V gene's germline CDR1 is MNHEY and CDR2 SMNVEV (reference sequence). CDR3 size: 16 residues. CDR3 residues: CASRVDWTAYNSPLHF. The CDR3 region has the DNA TGTGCCAGCAGAGTCGACTGGACAGCCTATAATTCACCCCTCCACTTT.

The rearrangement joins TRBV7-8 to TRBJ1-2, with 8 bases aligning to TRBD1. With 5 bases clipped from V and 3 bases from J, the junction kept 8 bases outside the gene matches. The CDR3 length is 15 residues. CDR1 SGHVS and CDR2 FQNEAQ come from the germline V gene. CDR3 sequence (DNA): TGTGCCAGCAGCCCAGGGACAGGTGTTCACTATGGCTACACCTTC. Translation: CASSPGTGVHYGYTF.

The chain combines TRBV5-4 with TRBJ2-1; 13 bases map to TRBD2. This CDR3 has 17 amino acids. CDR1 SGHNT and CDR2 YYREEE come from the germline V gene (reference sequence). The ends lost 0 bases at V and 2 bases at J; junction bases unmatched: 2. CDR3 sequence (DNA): TGTGCCAGCAGCTTGGAGGGGACTAGCGGGGCCTACAATGAGCAGTTCTTC. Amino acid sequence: CASSLEGTSGAYNEQFF.

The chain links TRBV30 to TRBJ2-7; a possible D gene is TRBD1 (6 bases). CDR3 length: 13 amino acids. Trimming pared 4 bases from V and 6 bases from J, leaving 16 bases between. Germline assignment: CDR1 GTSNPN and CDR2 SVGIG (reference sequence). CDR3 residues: CAWTGPGVFEQYF. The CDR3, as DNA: TGTGCCTGGACGGGCCCAGGGGTCTTCGAGCAGTACTTC.

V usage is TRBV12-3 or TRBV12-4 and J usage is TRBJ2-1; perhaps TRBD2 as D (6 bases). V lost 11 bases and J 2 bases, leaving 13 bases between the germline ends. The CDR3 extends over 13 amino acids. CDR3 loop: CASRGTAYNEQFF. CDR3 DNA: TGTGCCTCCCGCGGGACTGCCTACAATGAGCAGTTCTTC.

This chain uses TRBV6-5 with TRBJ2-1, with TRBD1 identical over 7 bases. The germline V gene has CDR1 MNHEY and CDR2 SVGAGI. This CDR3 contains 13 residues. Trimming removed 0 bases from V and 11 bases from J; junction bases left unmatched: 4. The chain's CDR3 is CASSYSTGVKQFF. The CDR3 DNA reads TGTGCCAGCAGTTACTCCACAGGGGTGAAGCAGTTCTTC.

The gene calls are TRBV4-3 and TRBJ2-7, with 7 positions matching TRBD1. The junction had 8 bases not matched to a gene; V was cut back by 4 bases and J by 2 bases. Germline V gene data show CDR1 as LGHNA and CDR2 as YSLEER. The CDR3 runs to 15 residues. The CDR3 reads CASSLFRQGTYEQYF. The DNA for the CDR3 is TGCGCCAGCAGCCTATTTCGACAGGGAACCTACGAGCAGTACTTC.

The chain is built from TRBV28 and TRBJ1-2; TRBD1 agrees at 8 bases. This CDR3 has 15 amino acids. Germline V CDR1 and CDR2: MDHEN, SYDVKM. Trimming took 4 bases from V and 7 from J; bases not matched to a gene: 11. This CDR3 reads CASSSGTGMFFGYTF. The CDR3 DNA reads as TGTGCCAGCAGTTCCGGGACAGGCATGTTCTTTGGCTACACCTTC.

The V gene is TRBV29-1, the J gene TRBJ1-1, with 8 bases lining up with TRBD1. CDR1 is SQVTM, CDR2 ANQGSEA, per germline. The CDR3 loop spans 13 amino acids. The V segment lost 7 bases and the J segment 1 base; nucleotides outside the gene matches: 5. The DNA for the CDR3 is TGCAGCGCTAACGGACAGGGGAACACTGAAGCTTTCTTT. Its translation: CSANGQGNTEAFF.

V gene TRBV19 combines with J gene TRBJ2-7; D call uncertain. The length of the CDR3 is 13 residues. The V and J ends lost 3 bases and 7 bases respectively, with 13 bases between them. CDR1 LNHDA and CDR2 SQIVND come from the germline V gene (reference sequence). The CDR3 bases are TGTGCCAGTAGTATCGGTCCCTATTCGGAGCAGTACTTC. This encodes CASSIGPYSEQYF.

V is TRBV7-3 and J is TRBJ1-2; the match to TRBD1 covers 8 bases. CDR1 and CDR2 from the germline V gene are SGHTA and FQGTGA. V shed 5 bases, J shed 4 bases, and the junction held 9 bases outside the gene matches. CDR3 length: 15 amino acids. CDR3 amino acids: CASSIGQGASYGYTF. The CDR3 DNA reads TGTGCCAGCAGCATTGGCCAGGGGGCTTCCTATGGCTACACCTTC. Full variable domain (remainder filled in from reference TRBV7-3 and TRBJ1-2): GAGVSQTPSNKVTEKGKYVELRCDPISGHTALYWYRQSLGQGPEFLIYFQGTGAADDSGLPNDRFFAVRPEGSVSTLKIQRTERGDSAVYLCASSIGQGASYGYTFGSGTRLTVV.

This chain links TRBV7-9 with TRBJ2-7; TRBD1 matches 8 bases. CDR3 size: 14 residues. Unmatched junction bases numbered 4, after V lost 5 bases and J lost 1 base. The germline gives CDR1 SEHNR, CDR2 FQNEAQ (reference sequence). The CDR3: CASSPTGESYEQYF. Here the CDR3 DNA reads TGTGCCAGCAGCCCGACAGGGGAATCCTACGAGCAGTACTTC.

The CDR3 nucleotides are TGTGCCAGCAGCAGGGACAGGGGGCACGTTTCGACTGAAGCTTTCTTT. Translated: CASSRDRGHVSTEAFF. The chain couples TRBV5-4 to TRBJ1-1, with 12 bases that match TRBD1. The CDR3 length is 16 residues. Trimming removed 4 bases from V and 5 bases from J; junction bases left unmatched: 9. Germline-derived CDR1 and CDR2 are SGHNT and YYREEE (reference sequence). The full variable domain, completed using reference TRBV5-4 and TRBJ1-1, is ETGVTQSPTHLIKTRGQQVTLRCSSQSGHNTVSWYQQALGQGPQFIFQYYREEENGRGNFPPRFSGLQFPNYSSELNVNALELDDSALYLCASSRDRGHVSTEAFFGQGTRLTVV.

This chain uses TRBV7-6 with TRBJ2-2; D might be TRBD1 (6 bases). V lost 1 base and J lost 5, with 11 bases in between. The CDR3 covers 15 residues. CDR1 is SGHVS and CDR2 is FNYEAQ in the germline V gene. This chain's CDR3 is CASSLDRVWTGELFF. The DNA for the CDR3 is TGTGCCAGCAGCTTAGACAGGGTTTGGACCGGGGAGCTGTTTTTT.